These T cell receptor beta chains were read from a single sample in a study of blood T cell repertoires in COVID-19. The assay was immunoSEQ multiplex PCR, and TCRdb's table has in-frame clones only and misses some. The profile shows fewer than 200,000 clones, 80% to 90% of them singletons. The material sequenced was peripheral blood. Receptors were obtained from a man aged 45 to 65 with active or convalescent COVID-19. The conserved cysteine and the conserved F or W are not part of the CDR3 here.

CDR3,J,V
ASSGLETGNTIY,TRBJ1-3,TRBV11-2
ASSPIPAGTEAF,TRBJ1-1,TRBV7-9
ATSLGAISDTDTQY,TRBJ2-3,TRBV24-1
ASSRESAGGDYEQY,TRBJ2-7,TRBV9
ASSQGLAVEQF,TRBJ2-1,TRBV3-1/TRBV3-2
ASSPTGQGVYEQY,TRBJ2-7,TRBV27
ASSMSGQLNGYT,TRBJ1-2,TRBV5-4
ASSQWPSNVLT,TRBJ2-6,TRBV3-1/TRBV3-2
ASSQAEYNEQF,TRBJ2-1,TRBV4-1
ASSLEGPYGYT,TRBJ1-2,TRBV12-3/TRBV12-4
ASSPSGWAKNIQY,TRBJ2-4,TRBV19
ASSDKTDTQY,TRBJ2-3,TRBV19
ASSFDSGGATDTQY,TRBJ2-3,TRBV7-2
ASSGRDEDYYEQY,TRBJ2-7,TRBV5-1
ASSLKDRVRSPLH,TRBJ1-6,TRBV7-9
ASRKDTNYGYT,TRBJ1-2,TRBV27
ASSLATDSYNEQF,TRBJ2-1,TRBV5-1
ASSAMTARGNEQF,TRBJ2-1,TRBV9
ASSEQGLAF,TRBJ1-1,TRBV6-1
SAQTITSVSTDTQY,TRBJ2-3,TRBV29-1
ATSDPGQGLYGYT,TRBJ1-2,TRBV24-1
ASSGGAGTEAF,TRBJ1-1,TRBV18
AWDHRAHNEQF,TRBJ2-1,TRBV30
SVANTGNTEAF,TRBJ1-1,TRBV29-1
ASKGVSSGNTIY,TRBJ1-3,TRBV19
DSRHPNTEAF,TRBJ1-1,TRBV28
ASSLIPQGVGDTQY,TRBJ2-3,TRBV5-6
ASSLNSAGGQETQY,TRBJ2-5,TRBV7-6
ASSRNSPLH,TRBJ1-6,TRBV12-3/TRBV12-4
ATQGAGNQPQH,TRBJ1-5,TRBV25-1
ASSWDSSSYNEQF,TRBJ2-1,TRBV7-7
ASSHGQVLSGANVLT,TRBJ2-6,TRBV3-1/TRBV3-2
ASSFGDRGTGANVLT,TRBJ2-6,TRBV7-9
SARTEEAF,TRBJ1-1,TRBV20-1
AWTRAGGYEQY,TRBJ2-7,TRBV30
ATSRAPMGQGGREQY,TRBJ2-7,TRBV15
ASSRKDRGTYEQY,TRBJ2-7,TRBV18
ATRTSGGGNTGELF,TRBJ2-2,TRBV15
ATSDSARYNEQF,TRBJ2-1,TRBV24-1
ASGSRLYGYT,TRBJ1-2,TRBV12-3/TRBV12-4
ASSYRTGGAQPQH,TRBJ1-5,TRBV6-5
ASAGTGGLGYT,TRBJ1-2,TRBV6-5